Sequencing of this T cell receptor (beta chain) was carried out in a study of cytomegalovirus exposure and HLA in healthy donors. V was trimmed by 0 bases and J by 0 bases, leaving 15 bases between them. Germline lookup yields CDR1 SGDLS and CDR2 YYNGEE. The CDR3 totals 17 residues. The PCR made use of 60 Vbeta and 13 Jbeta primers. Profiling relied on immunoSEQ multiplex PCR, and the TCRdb table lists in-frame clones only, not all of them. Here the sample spans 95,000 or so clones, around 81% being singletons. Material for sequencing was PBMCs. This chain links TRBV9 with TRBJ1-1; tentatively, D is TRBD1 (6 bases). The origin of this receptor is a woman aged 65 to 85 in good health and CMV-seropositive. The CDR3 region is CASSVAPTDSLNTEAFF. CDR3 bases: TGTGCCAGCAGCGTAGCCCCCACGGACAGCTTGAACACTGAAGCTTTCTTT.